What follows describes a single TCR beta chain. Its antigen is not identified. PCR amplification relied on 60 Vbeta primers (plus 13 Jbeta primers). TCRdb keeps only in-frame clones here, not all; method: immunoSEQ multiplex PCR. The repertoire holds about 50,000 clones, with 60% to 75% as singletons. The data are from a study of cytomegalovirus exposure and HLA in healthy donors. Germline-derived CDR1 and CDR2 are LGHNT and FRNRAP. With V trimmed by 5 bases and J by 4 bases, 10 bases remained unmatched. This CDR3 comprises 17 residues. Study observations and caveats: It was reported that the classifier diagnosed cytomegalovirus status with high specificity and sensitivity in both the original and validation cohorts. Researchers reported in a later analysis that a missense DCLRE1C variant was tied to TCR beta V- and J-gene trimming.

The sample comprised PBMCs. The genes are TRBV12-5 and TRBJ2-5; 13 bases align to TRBD2. This clonotype was sampled from a woman between 50 and 59 years old in good health and CMV-seronegative. CDR3 coding DNA: TGTGCTAGTGGTCTCTCTGGGACTAGCGGGATCGGAGAGACCCAGTACTTC. It is translated as CASGLSGTSGIGETQYF.